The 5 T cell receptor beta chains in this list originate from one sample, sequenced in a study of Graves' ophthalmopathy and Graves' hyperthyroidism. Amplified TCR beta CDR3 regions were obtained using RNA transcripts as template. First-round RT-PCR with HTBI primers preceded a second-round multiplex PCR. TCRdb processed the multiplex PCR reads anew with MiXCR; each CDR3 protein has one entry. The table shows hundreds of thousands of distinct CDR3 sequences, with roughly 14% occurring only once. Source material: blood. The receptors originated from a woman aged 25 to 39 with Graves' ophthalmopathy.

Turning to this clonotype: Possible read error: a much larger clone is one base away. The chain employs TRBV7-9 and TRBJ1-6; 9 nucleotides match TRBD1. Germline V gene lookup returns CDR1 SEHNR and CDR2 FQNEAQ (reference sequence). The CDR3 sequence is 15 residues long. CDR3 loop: CASSLDTGGGSALHF. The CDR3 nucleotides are TGTGCCAGCAGCTTAGACACAGGGGGCGGTTCAGCCCTCCACTTT.

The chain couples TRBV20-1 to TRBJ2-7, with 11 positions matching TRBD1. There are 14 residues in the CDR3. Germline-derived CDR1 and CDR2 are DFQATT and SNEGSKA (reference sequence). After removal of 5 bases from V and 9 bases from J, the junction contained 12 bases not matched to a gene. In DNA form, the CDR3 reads TGCAGTGCTGGCGGGACAGGGGGGCTGTTAGGGCAGTACTTC. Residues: CSAGGTGGLLGQYF.

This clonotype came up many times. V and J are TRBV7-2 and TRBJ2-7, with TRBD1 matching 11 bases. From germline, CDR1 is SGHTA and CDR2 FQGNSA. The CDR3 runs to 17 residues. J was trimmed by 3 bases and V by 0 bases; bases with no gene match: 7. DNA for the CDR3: TGTGCCAGCAGCTTAGCCTCAACCGGGACAGGGGGCTACGAGCAGTACTTC. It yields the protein CASSLASTGTGGYEQYF.

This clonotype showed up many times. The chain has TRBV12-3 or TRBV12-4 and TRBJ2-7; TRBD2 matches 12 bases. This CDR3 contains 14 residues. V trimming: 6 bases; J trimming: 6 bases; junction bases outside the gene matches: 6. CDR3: CASRATSGRSEQYF. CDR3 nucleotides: TGTGCCAGCAGGGCCACTAGCGGGAGGAGCGAGCAGTACTTC.

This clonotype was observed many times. CDR3 amino acids: CASRVGNSYEQYF. The CDR3 DNA follows: TGTGCCAGCAGGGTGGGGAACTCCTACGAGCAGTACTTC. The chain couples TRBV6-5 to TRBJ2-7; D is uncertain. Trimming took 6 bases from V and 0 from J, leaving 9 bases between them. The CDR3 is 13 amino acids. CDR1 and CDR2 (germline): MNHEY, SVGAGI.